The 22 T cell receptor beta chains below come from one sample, sequenced in a study of OX40 agonist ivuxolimab in advanced cancers. TCRdb's table, derived via immunoSEQ multiplex PCR, lists solely in-frame clones and lacks some. This sample yields tens of thousands of clones, of which about 86% are seen a single time; about 2.2% belongs to the top ten. The source material was CD4+ or CD8+ T cells sorted from blood, sampled in a trial of the OX40 agonist ivuxolimab. The origin of the receptors is an adult with an advanced solid tumor such as melanoma, head and neck, liver or kidney cancer.

The rearrangement links TRBV7-3 to TRBJ1-6, with 8 bases identical to TRBD1. The germline V gene has CDR1 SGHTA and CDR2 FQGTGA. V lost 5 bases, J lost 10 bases, and 4 bases stayed unmatched. The CDR3 has 13 residues. The CDR3 sequence: CASSPRTGSPLHF. Here the CDR3 DNA reads TGTGCCAGCAGCCCAAGGACAGGGTCACCCCTCCACTTT.

The V gene is TRBV15, the J gene TRBJ1-1; 10 bases fit TRBD1. CDR3 length: 15 residues. CDR1 and CDR2 from the germline V gene are LNHNV and YYDKDF (reference sequence). V lost 4 bases and J lost 0; bases outside the gene matches: 2. The chain's CDR3 is CATSKGQGMNTEAFF. Here the CDR3 DNA reads TGTGCCACCAGCAAGGGACAGGGGATGAACACTGAAGCTTTCTTT.

The V and J genes are TRBV2 and TRBJ2-1; TRBD2 matches 13 bases. The CDR3 contains 14 residues. The germline CDR1 and CDR2 sequences are SNHLY and FYNNEI. Germline trimming cut 8 bases from V and 8 bases from J; bases unmatched to any gene: 6. CDR3 coding DNA: TGTGCCAGCGGATGGACTAGCGGGAGAGATGAGCAGTTCTTC. This codes for CASGWTSGRDEQFF.

The rearrangement uses TRBV5-4 and TRBJ2-7; 11 positions match TRBD2. Trimming took 3 bases from V and 1 from J; bases not matched to a gene: 6. The CDR3 is 16 residues long. Germline CDR1 reads SGHNT; CDR2 reads YYREEE (reference sequence). Written as DNA, the CDR3 is TGTGCCAGCAGCTGGCTAGCGGGAGGTTCTTCCTACGAGCAGTACTTC. As protein: CASSWLAGGSSYEQYF.

Written as DNA, the CDR3 is TGTGCCAGCTCCCGGGCGAACACCGGGGAGCTGTTTTTT. Protein sequence: CASSRANTGELFF. The J gene is TRBJ2-2, the V gene TRBV5-6; D is undetermined. V was clipped by 7 bases and J by 0 bases, with 7 bases between them. Germline CDR1 SGHDT, CDR2 YYEEEE. The CDR3 is 13 residues long.

This chain uses TRBV7-2 with TRBJ1-6; 7 bases agree with TRBD1. Per germline, CDR1 SGHTA and CDR2 FQGNSA. The CDR3 has 15 amino acids. The V and J ends lost 1 base and 6 bases, in that order; junction bases with no gene match: 3. CDR3 sequence reads: CASSLGYRGNSPLHF. In DNA, the CDR3 is TGTGCCAGCAGCTTAGGCTACAGGGGTAATTCACCCCTCCACTTT. Based on the CDR3 plus reference TRBV7-2 and TRBJ1-6, the full variable domain is GAGVSQSPSNKVTEKGKDVELRCDPISGHTALYWYRQSLGQGLEFLIYFQGNSAPDKSGLPSDRFSAERTGGSVSTLTIQRTQQEDSAVYLCASSLGYRGNSPLHFGNGTRLTVT.

This chain uses TRBV6-1 with TRBJ1-5; TRBD1 matches at 7 bases. V lost 5 bases and J lost 5; bases outside the gene matches: 3. Germline loops: CDR1 MNHNS, CDR2 SASEGT. The CDR3 is made up of 13 amino acids. DNA for the CDR3: TGTGCCAGCAGTCTGACAGGGCATCAGCCCCAGCATTTT. Translation: CASSLTGHQPQHF.

The chain is built from TRBV2 and TRBJ1-4; weak D call: TRBD1 (5 bases). With 6 bases removed from V and 0 bases from J, the gap between germline ends came to 17 bases. CDR3 length equals 17 residues. In germline, CDR1 is SNHLY, CDR2 FYNNEI. Written as DNA, the CDR3 is TGTGCCAGCAGGACTAAAAGGGACTCCGCAACTAATGAAAAACTGTTTTTT. Translation: CASRTKRDSATNEKLFF.

As DNA, the CDR3 is TGTGCCAGCTCACAGAGACAGGGGAGGGATTCACCCCTCCACTTT. This codes for CASSQRQGRDSPLHF. V is TRBV18 and J is TRBJ1-6, with 8 bases identical to TRBD1. The CDR3 runs 15 residues. V gave up 4 bases and J gave up 8 bases; unmatched junction bases: 7. Germline-derived CDR1 and CDR2 are KGHSH and LQKENI.

This chain joins TRBV30 and TRBJ1-6, with D possibly being TRBD1 (5 bases). CDR3 length equals 16 residues. V was clipped by 2 bases and J by 6 bases, with 17 bases between them. CDR1 and CDR2 (germline): GTSNPN, SVGIG (reference sequence). DNA for the CDR3: TGTGCCTGGAGTCCCTTGGGGGTAGCGGGTAATTCACCCCTCCACTTT. Its translation: CAWSPLGVAGNSPLHF.

The chain uses TRBV5-4 and TRBJ2-3; TRBD1 matches 8 bases. V was pared by 4 bases and J by 4 bases, with 8 bases of the junction left unmatched. Per germline, CDR1 SGHNT and CDR2 YYREEE (reference sequence). The CDR3 is made up of 15 amino acids. This chain's CDR3 is CASSPGQVKADTQYF. Here the CDR3 DNA reads TGTGCCAGCAGCCCGGGACAGGTTAAGGCAGATACGCAGTATTTT.

This clone is a singleton in its sample. The chain recombines TRBV5-1 with TRBJ2-1; D gene unclear. Germline V lookup: CDR1 SGHRS, CDR2 YFSETQ. The CDR3 covers 13 residues. The V and J ends lost 4 bases and 7 bases respectively, with 12 bases between them. The CDR3 DNA follows: TGCGCCAGCAGCCGCTCGGACCGGAATGAGCAGTTCTTC. Encoded protein: CASSRSDRNEQFF.

The rearrangement joins TRBV28 to TRBJ2-5; 10 positions agree with TRBD1. This CDR3 comprises 16 residues. Germline-derived CDR1 and CDR2 are MDHEN and SYDVKM. V trimming: 4 bases; J trimming: 0 bases; junction bases outside the gene matches: 5. The CDR3 region is CASSWTGGWYQETQYF. In nucleotides, the CDR3 is TGTGCCAGCAGTTGGACAGGGGGGTGGTACCAAGAGACCCAGTACTTC.

This chain uses TRBV7-3 with TRBJ2-3, with TRBD2 as a possible D gene (6 bases). V was cut by 3 bases and J by 3 bases, with 10 bases left in between. This CDR3 spans 14 amino acids. In germline, CDR1 is SGHTA, CDR2 FQGTGA. CDR3 nucleotide sequence: TGTGCCAGCAGCTTTCAGGGAGGAACAGATACGCAGTATTTT. The encoded protein is CASSFQGGTDTQYF.

The chain uses TRBV19 and TRBJ2-2; 7 bases map to TRBD1. The CDR3 contains 13 residues. Trimming took 8 bases from V and 3 from J; bases not matched to a gene: 3. Germline V CDR1 and CDR2: LNHDA, SQIVND (reference sequence). CDR3 amino acids: CASRDRYTGELFF. The CDR3 DNA follows: TGTGCCAGTCGGGACAGATACACCGGGGAGCTGTTTTTT.

The gene calls are TRBV7-3 and TRBJ2-7; the D is unclear. The CDR3 extends over 14 amino acids. Germline CDR1 and CDR2: SGHTA and FQGTGA. Trimming took 4 bases from V and 3 from J, leaving 13 bases between them. Here the CDR3 reads CASSSQATDYEQYF. Written as DNA, the CDR3 is TGTGCCAGCAGCTCTCAAGCCACGGACTACGAGCAGTACTTC.

In its sample, this clone was seen once. This rearrangement joins TRBV5-1 to TRBJ1-4; D is unresolved. V was cut by 5 bases and J by 4 bases, with 15 bases left in between. The V gene's germline CDR1 is SGHRS and CDR2 YFSETQ. The CDR3 is 15 amino acids. Written as DNA, the CDR3 is TGCGCCAGCAGTCGCGCCGGCCAGAATAATGAAAAACTGTTTTTT. This sequence encodes CASSRAGQNNEKLFF.

V is TRBV1 and J is TRBJ2-2; TRBD2 was called by the table and not checked on the DNA. TRBV1 is a recognized pseudogene. CDR3 length equals 17 residues. CDR3 DNA sequence: TGCACCAGCAGCCCTTACTCTAAAAGCGGGAAAGCCGGGGAGCTGTTTTTT. This translates into CTSSPYSKSGKAGELFF.

The chain recombines TRBV5-1 with TRBJ2-7; possible D gene TRBD2, 5 bases. The CDR3 loop spans 13 amino acids. V shed 4 bases and J shed 10 bases, with 18 bases lying between them. From germline, CDR1 is SGHRS and CDR2 YFSETQ. The CDR3 DNA reads TGCGCCAGCAGCCCGGGAAATTACCCGAGCCAGTACTTC. Translated, it gives CASSPGNYPSQYF.

This clone showed up just a few times. The gene calls are TRBV4-1 and TRBJ1-3; D unclear. The germline V gene has CDR1 MGHRA and CDR2 YSYEKL. The CDR3 has 17 residues. V was pared by 5 bases and J by 0 bases, with 17 bases between. CDR3 region: CASSTSAAPLSGNTIYF. CDR3 coding DNA: TGCGCCAGCAGCACTTCCGCGGCACCGCTCTCTGGAAACACCATATATTTT.

This clone has just one count. V gene TRBV5-4 combines with J gene TRBJ2-3; TRBD1 is a possible D gene (7 bases). Trimming cost V 4 bases and J 0 bases, with 9 bases left between them. CDR1 and CDR2 (germline): SGHNT, YYREEE (reference sequence). The CDR3 is made up of 14 amino acids. CDR3 in amino acids: CASSPGGSTDTQYF. CDR3 DNA sequence: TGTGCCAGCAGCCCAGGGGGGAGCACAGATACGCAGTATTTT.

V gene TRBV5-5 combines with J gene TRBJ2-7, with 12 bases aligning to TRBD2. The CDR3 sequence is 15 residues long. V lost 1 base and J lost 6; bases outside the gene matches: 5. CDR1 SGHKS and CDR2 YYEKEE come from the germline V gene (reference sequence). This CDR3 is CASSLLTSGSGEQYF. For the CDR3, the DNA is TGTGCCAGCAGCTTGCTGACTAGCGGGAGTGGCGAGCAGTACTTC.